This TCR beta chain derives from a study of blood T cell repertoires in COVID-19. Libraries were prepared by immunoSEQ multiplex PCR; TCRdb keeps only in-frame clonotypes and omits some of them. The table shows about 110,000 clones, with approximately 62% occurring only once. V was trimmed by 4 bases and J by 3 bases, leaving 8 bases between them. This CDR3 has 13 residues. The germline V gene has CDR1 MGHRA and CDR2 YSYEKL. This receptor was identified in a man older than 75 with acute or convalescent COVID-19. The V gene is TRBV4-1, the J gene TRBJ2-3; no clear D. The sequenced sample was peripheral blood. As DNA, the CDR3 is TGCGCCAGCAGCCTAACGGAGACAGATACGCAGTATTTT. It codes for CASSLTETDTQYF.